Sequencing of this TCR beta chain was carried out in a study of CD8 T cells in Susac syndrome. This clonotype has only a few counts. Random hexamers were used to reverse transcribe the RNA input (about 0.5 to 1 ug). MiXCR, run by TCRdb on the immunoSEQ multiplex PCR reads, gives a single entry per CDR3 protein. The sample has 200,000 or so distinct CDR3 sequences; around 96% are singletons. The CDR3 consists of 13 residues. V was clipped by 1 base and J by 4 bases, with 7 bases between them. The sequenced sample consisted of CD4+ T cells from PBMCs. The chain carries TRBV12-3 or TRBV12-4 and TRBJ1-2; perhaps TRBD1 as D (5 bases). The source of this sequence is a human donor with multiple sclerosis. CDR3 bases: TGTGCCAGCAGTTTAGGACAGCCCTATGGCTACACCTTC. Translating it yields CASSLGQPYGYTF.